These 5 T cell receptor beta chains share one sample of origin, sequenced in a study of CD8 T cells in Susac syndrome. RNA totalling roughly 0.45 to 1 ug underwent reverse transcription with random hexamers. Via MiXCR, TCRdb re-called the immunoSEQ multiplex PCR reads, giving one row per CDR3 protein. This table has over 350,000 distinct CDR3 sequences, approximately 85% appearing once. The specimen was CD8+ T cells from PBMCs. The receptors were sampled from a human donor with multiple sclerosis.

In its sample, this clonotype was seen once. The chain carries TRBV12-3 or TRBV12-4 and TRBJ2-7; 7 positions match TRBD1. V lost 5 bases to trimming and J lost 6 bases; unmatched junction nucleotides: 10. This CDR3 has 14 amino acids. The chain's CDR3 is CASSPRDSLGEQYF. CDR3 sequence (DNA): TGTGCCAGCAGTCCCCGGGACAGCCTGGGCGAGCAGTACTTC.

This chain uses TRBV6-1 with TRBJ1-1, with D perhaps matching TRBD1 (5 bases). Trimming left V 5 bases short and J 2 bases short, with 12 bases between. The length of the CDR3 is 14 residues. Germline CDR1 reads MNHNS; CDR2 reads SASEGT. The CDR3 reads CASSPGPINTEAFF. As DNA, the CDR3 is TGTGCCAGCAGTCCGGGACCGATAAACACTGAAGCTTTCTTT.

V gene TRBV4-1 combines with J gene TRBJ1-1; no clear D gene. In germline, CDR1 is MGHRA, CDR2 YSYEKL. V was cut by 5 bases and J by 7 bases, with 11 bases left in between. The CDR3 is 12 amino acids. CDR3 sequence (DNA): TGCGCCAGCAGCTCGGTGAACGGTGAAGCTTTCTTT. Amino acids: CASSSVNGEAFF.

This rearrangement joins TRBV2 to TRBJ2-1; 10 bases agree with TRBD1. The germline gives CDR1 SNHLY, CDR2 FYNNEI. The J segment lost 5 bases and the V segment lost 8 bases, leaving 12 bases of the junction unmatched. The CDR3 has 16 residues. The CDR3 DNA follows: TGTGCCAGCTTTCTAGGGACAGGGGACTTCCACAATGAGCAGTTCTTC. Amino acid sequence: CASFLGTGDFHNEQFF. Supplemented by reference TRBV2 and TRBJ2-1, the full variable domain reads EPEVTQTPSHQVTQMGQEVILRCVPISNHLYFYWYRQILGQKVEFLVSFYNNEISEKSEIFDDQFSVERPDGSNFTLKIRSTKLEDSAMYFCASFLGTGDFHNEQFFGPGTRLTVL.

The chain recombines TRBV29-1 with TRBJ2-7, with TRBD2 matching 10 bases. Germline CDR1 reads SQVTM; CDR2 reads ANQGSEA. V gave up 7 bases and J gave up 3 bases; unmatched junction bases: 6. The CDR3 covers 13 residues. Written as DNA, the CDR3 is TGCAGCGCCCGGGGGACTAGCGTCTACGAGCAGTACTTC. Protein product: CSARGTSVYEQYF.